One T cell receptor beta chain is described in this entry. This clone was seen once. It has no known antigen specificity. Base qualities are missing; no much larger clone stands one base away. Using the deep immunoSEQ assay, multiplex PCR amplified TCR CDR3 regions from genomic DNA. For each cell subset, the extracted genomic DNA was distributed evenly across all wells of several immunoSEQ 96-well plates, and each plate served as one replicate. For sorted subsets, around 200 ng genomic DNA, equal to some 28,000 T cell genomes, was loaded into each replicate PCR. Purified libraries were measured with a Qubit 3.0 fluorometer, size-checked on a Bioanalyzer 2100, and measured again with the KAPA Library Quantification kit. Every immunoSEQ 96-well plate was sequenced on a dedicated single-read 150-cycle Illumina NextSeq 550 flow cell. As for the authors' bioinformatics: The immunoSEQ output contained only junctional sequences without quality scores, so filtering could not match that applied to full-length reads. Sequences were annotated with PyIR, a Python wrapper for IgBLAST v1.9, using IMGT germline references to assign V/J genes and CDR3. Reads were filtered out if the reads had weak V/J assignments (E-value above 1e-6), no CDR3, stop codons, out-of-frame junctions, or ambiguous translated residues. V3J clonotypes were defined as sequences sharing the same inferred V gene, J gene, and CDR3 amino acid sequence. Percentage overlap between repertoires was calculated by dividing the number of shared unique clonotypes by the size of the smaller repertoire. Three approaches were used to assess repertoire richness: RTK rarefaction, the Chao1 estimator, and Recon v2.1 estimates of unobserved clonotypes. OLGA was used to compute generation probabilities for all TCRbeta clonotypes that the gDNA method yielded from a few donors. TCRdb stores this immuneACCESS table with in-frame sequences only. Part of the clones is absent; in the studies checked, under half of the shortfall reflects unresolved V genes, and no reason is known for the rest. V and J calls and clone size come straight from that table; D and trimming were deduced from the DNA. The sample table lists about 2.4 million clones, over 85% of them with a count of one. Of the sample, 0.36% is held by the ten largest clones.

The data were obtained in a study of shared clonotypes between healthy human individuals (dated by TCRdb to about 2020). Background for the entire study: Two women and three men aged 18 to 49 years were included in the cohort. Between about 0.9 and 10 billion PBMCs per donor were obtained by leukapheresis. For each donor, CD4 naive and CD4 memory were each run on three plates, CD8 naive on two plates, and CD8 memory on one plate. To estimate repertoire size and how much clonotypes are shared between individuals, the study performed deep sequencing of blood TCR repertoires from roughly five healthy adults. To increase sequencing depth and limit assay-specific biases, different laboratories used diverse techniques to prepare libraries and sequence TCR repertoires.

Trimming accounts for 2 bases at V and 3 bases at J, while the number of junction bases matched to no gene is 13. The CDR3 runs 16 residues from the cysteine to the phenylalanine. Only the CDR3 DNA is retained, 48 bases long and in frame from the first base. CDR1 GTSNPN and CDR2 SVGIG were looked up in the germline V gene (reference sequence). The donors were healthy, HIV-negative adults who had no recently reported acute infections or vaccinations. Every donor was a Caucasian adult living in Nashville, Tennessee, USA. CD4+ T cells were enriched by magnetic negative selection; naive cells were then positively selected on CD45RA, and the negative fraction formed the memory subset. Blood was collected by leukapheresis, and PBMCs were isolated by Ficoll-Histopaque density gradient centrifugation and then cryopreserved in liquid nitrogen vapor phase. Analytical flow cytometry was used to check the purity and quantity of every magnetically sorted T cell population. Genomic DNA was isolated from each sorted fraction and quantified by UV absorbance on a Nanodrop 2000c.

The full study reports these points: Based on pairwise subsampling, the degree of clonotype sharing among donors was expected to be affected by sequencing depth. Because the study included a small number of donors, the genetic and exposure-history diversity represented was limited. Across four donors, around 5% of naive CD4, 3% to 4% of naive CD8, approximately 2.5% of memory CD4, and about 0.4% of memory CD8 clonotypes were shared. Sampling was restricted to blood, and TCR repertoires in tissue are likely to differ from TCR repertoires in blood. Clonotypes shared by all four sorted-subset donors showed higher generation probabilities than non-shared clonotypes. Estimated clonotype richness was generally larger for naive than for memory subsets. Rarefaction of sorted-subset datasets indicated incomplete sequencing despite the large sequencing depth.

This clonotype was sampled from a man between 18 and 29 years old in good health. Some clones in this sample may be carry-over from other donors' samples. The rearranged chain carries TRBV30 and TRBJ2-7; the central 7 bases match TRBD1. Sequencing was performed on naive CD4+ T cells from PBMCs. Sample cell subset or site, as interpreted from the label and publication: CD45RA+ positively selected. The CDR3 amino acid sequence is: CAWSRWGQLKYYEQYF. The DNA sequence is TGTGCCTGGAGTAGATGGGGACAGTTAAAATACTACGAGCAGTACTTC.